This T cell receptor (beta chain) was captured by sequencing in a study of blood T cell repertoires in COVID-19. As for the study in general: Both acute and convalescent COVID-19 samples were obtained from the United States, Italy and Spain.

As handled by the study authors: Reference gene primer amplification yielded estimated nucleated cell counts. Assay used: immunoSEQ multiplex PCR; TCRdb lists only in-frame clones, some missing. Clone size and V and J calls were adopted from that table, with D and trimming inferred from the DNA. Seen here are about 15,000 clones, about 80% observed once, and the top ten hold about a tenth. The CDR3 has 16 residues. Germline V lookup: CDR1 SGDLS, CDR2 YYNGEE. J was trimmed by 6 bases and V by 0 bases; bases with no gene match: 7. The sequence was obtained from a human donor in a cohort sampled during active COVID-19. Sequenced input: peripheral blood. The V call is TRBV9, the J call TRBJ2-3, with 10 bases fitting TRBD1. As DNA, the CDR3 is TGTGCCAGCAGCGTAGGCCGGGACAGGGGCTGGGATACGCAGTATTTT. Its protein is CASSVGRDRGWDTQYF.